Presented here are 27 T cell receptor beta chains from one specimen sequenced in a study of cytomegalovirus exposure and HLA in healthy donors. PCR primers comprised 60 Vbeta and 13 Jbeta primers. Profiled with immunoSEQ multiplex PCR; TCRdb holds only in-frame clones, not every one. The repertoire includes more than 110,000 clones, over 70% of them detected once, and 6.8% sits in the top ten. Sequenced input: PBMCs. Receptors originate from a man aged 35 to 55 in good health and CMV-seropositive.

A remark on this clone: Additional DNA sequences in this sample encode the identical CDR3. The gene calls are TRBV5-1 and TRBJ1-2, with 7 nucleotides matching TRBD1. The CDR3 has 13 amino acids. V shed 2 bases and J 4 bases; nucleotides not matched to a gene: 2. CDR1 and CDR2 (germline): SGHRS, YFSETQ. The CDR3: CASSFRDSYGYTF. CDR3 DNA sequence: TGCGCCAGCAGCTTCCGGGACAGCTATGGCTACACCTTC.

The chain recombines TRBV19 with TRBJ1-1, with D possibly TRBD1 on 6 matching bases. The germline CDR1 and CDR2 sequences are LNHDA and SQIVND (reference sequence). The CDR3 sequence is 13 residues long. Trimming stripped 9 bases from V and 7 bases from J, with 18 bases between. In nucleotides, the CDR3 is TGTGCCAGCTGGCTGCGGGGGCAGGGTGAAGCTTTCTTT. This encodes CASWLRGQGEAFF.

The chain recombines TRBV6-5 with TRBJ2-7; D gene unclear. The V end was cut by 0 bases, the J end by 2 bases, with 14 bases between. This CDR3 is built from 16 residues. The V gene's germline CDR1 is MNHEY and CDR2 SVGAGI. CDR3: CASSYSTPRVAYEQYF. DNA of the CDR3: TGTGCCAGCAGTTACTCTACCCCCCGGGTTGCCTACGAGCAGTACTTC.

This chain connects TRBV2 to TRBJ2-1, with 8 bases identical to TRBD2. J lost 6 bases, V lost 6 bases, and 13 bases had no gene match. Per germline, CDR1 SNHLY and CDR2 FYNNEI. The CDR3 is 16 amino acids. Here the CDR3 reads CASSGPGRASRNEQFF. As DNA, the CDR3 is TGTGCCAGCAGCGGACCCGGGAGGGCCTCGCGCAATGAGCAGTTCTTC.

This chain uses TRBV7-6 with TRBJ2-5; D may be TRBD2 (6 bases). The V gene's germline CDR1 is SGHVS and CDR2 FNYEAQ. The CDR3 totals 16 residues. Trimming shortened V by 5 bases and J by 1 base, and 17 bases separated the two germline ends. The CDR3 DNA follows: TGTGCCAGCAGCCCCGGGACTCCGGGGAGCCAAGAGACCCAGTACTTC. Its protein is CASSPGTPGSQETQYF. The whole variable domain, remainder taken from reference TRBV7-6 and TRBJ2-5, is GAGVSQSPRYKVTKRGQDVALRCDPISGHVSLYWYRQALGQGPEFLTYFNYEAQQDKSGLPNDRFSAERPEGSISTLTIQRTEQRDSAMYRCASSPGTPGSQETQYFGPGTRLLVL.

This chain links TRBV7-2 with TRBJ1-5; a weak D match, TRBD1 (6 bases). V lost 2 bases and J 5 bases, leaving 10 bases between the germline ends. Germline V gives CDR1 SGHTA, CDR2 FQGNSA. CDR3 size: 14 residues. Written as DNA, the CDR3 is TGTGCCAGCAGCTTAAAACAGGGCGATCAGCCCCAGCATTTT. Protein product: CASSLKQGDQPQHF.

Comments on this clone: Within the sample, other DNA sequences also encode this same CDR3. This sequence joins TRBV7-2 and TRBJ2-1; tentative D call: TRBD2 (9 bases). This CDR3 has 15 residues. Germline V CDR1 and CDR2: SGHTA, FQGNSA. V lost 4 bases, J lost 6 bases, and 16 bases lay in between. The CDR3 region has the DNA TGTGCCAGCAGCTCAGGGGGCGGGGGGGTCAATGAGCAGTTCTTC. Protein: CASSSGGGGVNEQFF.

The table lists this clone with a count of one. The rearrangement uses TRBV9 and TRBJ1-2; 7 positions agree with TRBD1. Trimming removed 4 bases from V and 8 bases from J; junction bases left unmatched: 8. CDR1 SGDLS and CDR2 YYNGEE come from the germline V gene. This CDR3 comprises 13 residues. The CDR3 loop reads CASSRDSGEGYTF. The CDR3 DNA reads as TGTGCCAGCAGCCGGGACAGCGGCGAGGGCTACACCTTC.

V gene TRBV15 combines with J gene TRBJ2-1, with TRBD2 matching over 7 bases. Germline-derived CDR1 and CDR2 are LNHNV and YYDKDF (reference sequence). The CDR3 extends over 17 amino acids. V trimming: 1 base; J trimming: 3 bases; junction bases outside the gene matches: 9. CDR3 sequence: CATSRGEGASGYNEQFF. The CDR3 DNA sequence: TGTGCCACCAGCAGAGGCGAAGGGGCTAGCGGCTACAATGAGCAGTTCTTC.

This clone was seen a handful of times. J is TRBJ1-1 and V is TRBV11-2; the match to TRBD1 covers 10 bases. Per germline, CDR1 SGHAT and CDR2 FQNNGV. This CDR3 comprises 16 residues. V was clipped by 4 bases and J by 2 bases; unmatched bases: 7. CDR3 in amino acids: CASSSRTGGLNTEAFF. DNA of the CDR3: TGTGCCAGCAGCTCGCGGACAGGGGGTTTAAACACTGAAGCTTTCTTT.

V usage is TRBV29-1 and J usage is TRBJ2-3, with D tentatively TRBD1 (7 bases). Germline assignment: CDR1 SQVTM and CDR2 ANQGSEA. Trimming removed 8 bases at V and 5 bases at J, with 20 bases between. The CDR3 is 14 amino acids. CDR3 region: CSTTGEEAEDTQYF. CDR3 DNA sequence: TGCAGCACAACAGGGGAGGAAGCGGAAGATACGCAGTATTTT.

The CDR3 is CASGRAGESYEQYF. The CDR3 coding sequence is TGTGCCAGCGGGCGAGCGGGGGAATCCTACGAGCAGTACTTC. The chain has TRBV9 and TRBJ2-7; 8 nucleotides line up with TRBD2. This CDR3 is built from 14 residues. Trimming cost V 7 bases and J 1 base; bases outside gene matches: 7. Looked up from germline, CDR1 is SGDLS and CDR2 is YYNGEE.

This clone has a single count. V and J are TRBV28 and TRBJ1-5; 8 bases match TRBD1. V shed 9 bases, J shed 1 base, and the junction held 11 bases outside the gene matches. CDR1 is MDHEN, CDR2 SYDVKM, per germline. The CDR3 consists of 16 residues. The chain's CDR3 is CASRQGLGRSNQPQHF. The CDR3 DNA is TGTGCCAGTAGACAGGGGCTGGGAAGGAGCAATCAGCCCCAGCATTTT.

V usage is TRBV28 and J usage is TRBJ1-3; D is undetermined. CDR1 and CDR2 (germline): MDHEN, SYDVKM. This CDR3 is 11 amino acids long. V was cut by 10 bases and J by 1 base, with 5 bases left in between. The CDR3 spells CAILSGNTIYF. The CDR3 coding sequence is TGTGCCATCTTATCTGGAAACACCATATATTTT.

The rearrangement joins TRBV14 to TRBJ1-2; 7 nucleotides line up with TRBD1. The V segment lost 1 base and the J segment 3 bases; nucleotides outside the gene matches: 8. The CDR3 has 16 amino acids. The germline V gene has CDR1 SGHDN and CDR2 FVKESK. CDR3: CASSQGRTGEYYGYTF. The CDR3 DNA is TGTGCCAGCAGCCAAGGACGAACAGGGGAGTACTATGGCTACACCTTC.

This sequence joins TRBV13 and TRBJ1-2, with 9 bases fitting TRBD1. The CDR3 extends over 15 amino acids. CDR1 and CDR2 from the germline V gene are PRHDT and FYEKMQ (reference sequence). V was clipped by 5 bases and J by 8 bases; unmatched bases: 12. CDR3: CASSLAGQGKYGYTF. The CDR3 DNA follows: TGTGCCAGCAGCCTCGCAGGACAGGGGAAGTACGGCTACACCTTC.

This rearrangement joins TRBV11-2 to TRBJ2-7; D may be TRBD2 (5 bases). The CDR3 runs 13 residues. Germline V gene lookup returns CDR1 SGHAT and CDR2 FQNNGV. V lost 1 base, J lost 12 bases, and 16 bases lay in between. In DNA, the CDR3 is TGTGCCAGCAGCTTAGGCGGTTCCATAGAGGGGTACTTC. It specifies CASSLGGSIEGYF.

The V and J genes are TRBV18 and TRBJ1-1, with 10 bases that match TRBD1. The V gene end was trimmed by 3 bases and the J gene end by 5 bases; junction bases not matched to a gene: 3. This CDR3 spans 14 amino acids. Germline CDR1 KGHSH, CDR2 LQKENI. CDR3 coding DNA: TGTGCCAGCTCACCGGGACAGGGGAGGACTGAAGCTTTCTTT. Translating it yields CASSPGQGRTEAFF. The entire variable domain, with the rest obtained from reference TRBV18 and TRBJ1-1, is as follows: NAGVMQNPRHLVRRRGQEARLRCSPMKGHSHVYWYRQLPEEGLKFMVYLQKENIIDESGMPKERFSAEFPKEGPSILRIQQVVRGDSAAYFCASSPGQGRTEAFFGQGTRLTVV.

J is TRBJ1-5 and V is TRBV7-9; the D gene is possibly TRBD1 (5 bases). The CDR3 spans 13 residues. Per the germline V gene, CDR1 is SEHNR and CDR2 is FQNEAQ (reference sequence). V was trimmed by 5 bases and J by 6 bases, leaving 11 bases between them. CDR3 protein: CASSLDRTQPQHF. CDR3 bases: TGTGCCAGCAGCCTCGACAGAACTCAGCCCCAGCATTTT.

This clone was detected only once. The CDR3 DNA reads TGTGCCAGCAGTTCGGATCAGGGCTACGAGCAGTACTTC. Protein product: CASSSDQGYEQYF. The rearrangement links TRBV2 to TRBJ2-7, with D tentatively TRBD1 (5 bases). V lost 5 bases to trimming and J lost 3 bases, with 11 bases between them. The CDR3 is 13 residues long. Per germline, CDR1 SNHLY and CDR2 FYNNEI.

The rearrangement joins TRBV5-4 to TRBJ2-2, with 13 positions matching TRBD2. CDR3 size: 18 residues. V shed 0 bases, J shed 4 bases, and the junction held 6 bases outside the gene matches. The germline CDR1 and CDR2 sequences are SGHNT and YYREEE (reference sequence). DNA for the CDR3: TGTGCCAGCAGCTTGGGTAGTTGGACTAGCGGGAGCACCGGGGAGCTGTTTTTT. Its translation: CASSLGSWTSGSTGELFF.

V and J are TRBV29-1 and TRBJ2-5, with D possibly TRBD1 on 6 matching bases. The J call may not be correct, given that the DNA end is closer to TRBJ2-7. Germline loops: CDR1 SQVTM, CDR2 ANQGSEA. This CDR3 contains 14 residues. CDR3 residues: CSAGGSIDRHEQYF. DNA for the CDR3: TGCAGCGCCGGAGGTTCCATTGACAGGCACGAGCAGTACTTC.

The chain carries TRBV2 and TRBJ2-5; a weak D match, TRBD1 (5 bases). The CDR3 contains 13 residues. Germline values: CDR1 SNHLY, CDR2 FYNNEI. The V and J ends lost 5 bases and 2 bases respectively, with 9 bases between them. CDR3 loop: CASSYDRQETQYF. The CDR3 DNA sequence: TGTGCCAGCAGTTATGACAGACAAGAGACCCAGTACTTC.

This chain joins TRBV5-1 and TRBJ2-7; 12 bases are a match to TRBD2. V lost 4 bases and J lost 4; bases outside the gene matches: 6. The CDR3 has 15 amino acids. Looked up from germline, CDR1 is SGHRS and CDR2 is YFSETQ. The CDR3 region is CASSPLAGGLYEQYF. CDR3 sequence (DNA): TGCGCCAGCAGCCCACTAGCGGGAGGACTTTACGAGCAGTACTTC.

DNA for the CDR3: TGCGCCAGCAGCCAAGTCGGGGGTGGGAACACTGAAGCTTTCTTT. Translated, it gives CASSQVGGGNTEAFF. V is TRBV4-3 and J is TRBJ1-1; possible D gene TRBD1, 5 bases. Germline-derived CDR1 and CDR2 are LGHNA and YSLEER. Trimming stripped 1 base from V and 1 base from J, with 10 bases between. The CDR3 is 15 residues long.

V gene TRBV5-4 combines with J gene TRBJ2-5, with D perhaps TRBD1 (6 bases). V gave up 1 base and J gave up 2 bases, with 9 bases separating them. CDR1 and CDR2 from the germline V gene are SGHNT and YYREEE (reference sequence). CDR3 length equals 14 residues. The CDR3 sequence is CASSLPGVQETQYF. Here the CDR3 DNA reads TGTGCCAGCAGCTTGCCAGGGGTACAAGAGACCCAGTACTTC.

The chain employs TRBV7-2 and TRBJ2-7, with a possible D match to TRBD2 (5 bases). Germline CDR1 is SGHTA and CDR2 is FQGNSA. Trimming took off 2 bases at V and 0 bases at J, with 8 bases between the two ends. This CDR3 is 14 amino acids long. CDR3 loop: CASSLRTASYEQYF. Here the CDR3 DNA reads TGTGCCAGCAGCTTAAGGACTGCCTCCTACGAGCAGTACTTC.